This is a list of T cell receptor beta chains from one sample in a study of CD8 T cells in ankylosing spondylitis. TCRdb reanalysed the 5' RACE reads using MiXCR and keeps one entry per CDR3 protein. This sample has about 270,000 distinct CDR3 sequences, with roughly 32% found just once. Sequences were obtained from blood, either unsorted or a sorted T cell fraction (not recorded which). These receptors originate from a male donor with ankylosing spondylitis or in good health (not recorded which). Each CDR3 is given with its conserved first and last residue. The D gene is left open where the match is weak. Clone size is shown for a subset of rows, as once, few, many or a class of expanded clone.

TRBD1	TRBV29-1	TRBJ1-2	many	CSVEVVQGNYGYTF	TGCAGCGTTGAAGTCGTACAGGGGAACTATGGCTACACCTTC
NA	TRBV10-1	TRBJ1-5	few	CASSGIERVSNQPQHF	TGCGCCAGCAGTGGGATAGAGCGGGTGAGCAATCAGCCCCAGCATTTT
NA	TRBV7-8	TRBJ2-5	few	CASSFEGRETQYF	TGTGCCAGCAGCTTCGAGGGCAGGGAGACCCAGTACTTC
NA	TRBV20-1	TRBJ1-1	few	CSASRSTAPEAFF	TGCAGTGCTAGTCGGTCGACAGCTCCTGAAGCTTTCTTT
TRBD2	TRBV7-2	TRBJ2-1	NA	CASSWGLAPHNEQFF	TGTGCCAGCAGCTGGGGACTAGCCCCTCACAATGAGCAGTTCTTC
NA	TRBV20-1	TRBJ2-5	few	CSAGDSFETQYF	TGCAGTGCTGGCGACAGTTTCGAGACCCAGTACTTC
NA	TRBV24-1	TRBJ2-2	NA	CATSERENTGELFF	TGTGCCACCAGTGAAAGGGAAAACACCGGGGAGCTGTTTTTT
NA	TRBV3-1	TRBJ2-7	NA	CASSQTDGAYEQYF	TGTGCCAGCAGCCAAACGGACGGAGCCTACGAGCAGTACTTC
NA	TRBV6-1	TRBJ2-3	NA	CASSALVWGDTQYF	TGTGCCAGCAGCGCACTAGTATGGGGAGATACGCAGTATTTT
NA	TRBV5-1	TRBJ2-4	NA	CASSFIGVGNIQYF	TGCGCCAGCAGCTTTATTGGTGTAGGAAACATTCAGTACTTC
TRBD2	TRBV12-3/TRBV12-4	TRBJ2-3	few	CASSLSRGGTADTQYF	TGTGCCAGCAGTTTAAGTCGGGGGGGCACAGCAGATACGCAGTATTTT
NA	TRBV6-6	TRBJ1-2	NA	CASSPPGPYGYTF	TGTGCCAGCAGCCCACCGGGCCCCTATGGCTACACCTTC
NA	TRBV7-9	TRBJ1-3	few	CASSHKANLDRGNTIYF	TGTGCCAGCAGCCATAAAGCCAATTTAGACCGAGGAAACACCATATATTTT
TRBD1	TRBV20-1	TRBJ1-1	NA	CSARGQGFVAGEAFF	TGCAGTGCTAGGGGACAGGGTTTTGTTGCAGGTGAAGCTTTCTTT
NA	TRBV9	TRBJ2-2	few	CASSVGTGGWELFF	TGTGCCAGCAGCGTAGGTACAGGTGGATGGGAGCTGTTTTTT
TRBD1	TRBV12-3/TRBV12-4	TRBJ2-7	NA	CASSLLRGQGVFPGGLEQYF	TGTGCCAGCAGTTTACTCCGGGGACAGGGTGTATTCCCGGGGGGCTTGGAGCAGTACTTC
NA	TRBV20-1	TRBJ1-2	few	CSASLGQTEIGYGYTF	TGCAGTGCTAGCCTTGGACAGACGGAGATAGGCTATGGCTACACCTTC
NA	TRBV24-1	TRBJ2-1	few	CATSVGVYNEQFF	TGTGCCACCAGTGTCGGGGTTTACAATGAGCAGTTCTTC
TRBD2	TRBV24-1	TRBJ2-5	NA	CATSDQAGEETQYF	TGTGCCACCAGTGACCAGGCGGGGGAAGAGACCCAGTACTTC
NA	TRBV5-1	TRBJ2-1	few	CASSLSVGYEQFF	TGCGCCAGCAGCTTGAGTGTCGGCTATGAGCAGTTCTTC
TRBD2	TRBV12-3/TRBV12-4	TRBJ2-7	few	CASSPSGGAASYEQYF	TGTGCCAGCAGTCCTAGCGGGGGTGCAGCCTCCTACGAGCAGTACTTC
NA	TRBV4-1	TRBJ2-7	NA	CASSQDANTYEQYF	TGCGCCAGCAGCCAAGATGCGAATACCTACGAGCAGTACTTC
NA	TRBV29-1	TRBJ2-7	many	CSVELDSLMQYF	TGCAGCGTTGAACTTGACAGTCTAATGCAGTACTTC
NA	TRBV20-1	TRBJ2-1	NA	CSSGPTENNEQFF	TGCAGTTCTGGCCCCACCGAGAACAATGAGCAGTTCTTC
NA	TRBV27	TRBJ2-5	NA	CASSRGVRETQYF	TGTGCCAGCAGTAGGGGGGTCCGGGAGACCCAGTACTTC
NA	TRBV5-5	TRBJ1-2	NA	CASSPGGRTNYGYTF	TGTGCCAGCAGCCCGGGGGGGCGGACTAACTATGGCTACACCTTC
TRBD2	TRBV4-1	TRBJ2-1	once	CASSQEGLAGSNEQFF	TGCGCCAGCAGCCAAGAGGGACTAGCGGGGAGCAATGAGCAGTTCTTC
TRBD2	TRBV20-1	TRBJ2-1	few	CSVPSGGYSYNEQFF	TGCAGTGTCCCATCCGGGGGGTACTCCTACAATGAGCAGTTCTTC
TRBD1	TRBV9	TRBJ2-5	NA	CASSSTGGKQETQYF	TGTGCCAGCAGCTCGACAGGGGGAAAACAAGAGACCCAGTACTTC
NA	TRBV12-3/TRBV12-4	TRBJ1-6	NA	CASRMTPRGSPLHF	TGTGCCAGCAGAATGACGCCCCGAGGCTCACCCCTCCACTTT
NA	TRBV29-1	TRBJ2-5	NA	CSLRLQETQYF	TGCAGCCTCCGGCTACAAGAGACCCAGTACTTC
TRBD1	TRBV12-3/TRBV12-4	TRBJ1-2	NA	CASSFAGGNYGYTF	TGTGCCAGCAGTTTTGCAGGGGGCAACTATGGCTACACCTTC
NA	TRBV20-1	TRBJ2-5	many	CSAHRTGRETQYF	TGCAGTGCTCACCGCACTGGGAGGGAGACCCAGTACTTC
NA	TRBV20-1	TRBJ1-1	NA	CSASPGTGLNTEAFF	TGCAGTGCTAGTCCCGGGACTGGGCTGAACACTGAAGCTTTCTTT
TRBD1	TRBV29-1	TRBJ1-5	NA	CSEKQGGEQPQHF	TGCAGCGAAAAACAGGGGGGCGAACAGCCCCAGCATTTT
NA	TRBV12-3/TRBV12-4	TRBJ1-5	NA	CASSPDMNQPQHF	TGTGCCAGCAGCCCAGACATGAATCAGCCCCAGCATTTT
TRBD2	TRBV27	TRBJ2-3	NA	CASRWIAGSTDTQYF	TGTGCCAGCAGGTGGATAGCGGGTAGCACAGATACGCAGTATTTT
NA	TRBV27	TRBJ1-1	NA	CASSYLNDRAFF	TGTGCCAGCAGTTACCTTAATGATCGAGCTTTCTTT
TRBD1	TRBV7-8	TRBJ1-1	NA	CASSPGTGEGTEAFF	TGTGCCAGCAGCCCCGGTACAGGGGAGGGGACTGAAGCTTTCTTT
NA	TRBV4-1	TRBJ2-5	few	CASSQDYQETQYF	TGCGCCAGCAGCCAGGACTACCAAGAGACCCAGTACTTC
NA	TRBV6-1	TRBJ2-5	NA	CASSEVGSQETQYF	TGTGCCAGCAGTGAAGTAGGGTCCCAAGAGACCCAGTACTTC
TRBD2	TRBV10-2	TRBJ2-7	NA	CASSELAGGLSEQYF	TGCGCCAGCAGTGAGCTAGCGGGGGGGCTTTCCGAGCAGTACTTC
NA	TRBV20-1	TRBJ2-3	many	CSTQRTDTQYF	TGCAGTACCCAAAGGACAGATACGCAGTATTTT
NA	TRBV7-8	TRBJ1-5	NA	CASSLRNRDGGQPQHF	TGTGCCAGCAGCTTAAGAAACAGGGACGGTGGGCAGCCCCAGCATTTT
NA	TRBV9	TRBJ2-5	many	CASSESGRDETQYF	TGTGCCAGCAGCGAGAGCGGCAGGGATGAGACCCAGTACTTC
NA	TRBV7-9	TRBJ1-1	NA	CASTGFLLSTEAFF	TGTGCCAGCACTGGATTCTTATTGAGCACTGAAGCTTTCTTT
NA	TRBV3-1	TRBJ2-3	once	CASSQGARASDTQYF	TGTGCCAGCAGCCAAGGGGCGCGGGCATCAGATACGCAGTATTTT
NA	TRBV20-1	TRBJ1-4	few	CSARPDRPATNEKLFF	TGCAGTGCTAGGCCAGACAGACCTGCAACTAATGAAAAACTGTTTTTT
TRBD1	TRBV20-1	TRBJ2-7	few	CSASRTGAKSSYEQYF	TGCAGTGCTAGCAGGACAGGGGCCAAAAGCTCCTACGAGCAGTACTTC
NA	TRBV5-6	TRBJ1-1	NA	CASSFQGKFTGAFF	TGTGCCAGCAGCTTTCAGGGGAAGTTTACTGGAGCTTTCTTT
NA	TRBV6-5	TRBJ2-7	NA	CASSYVRGDEQYF	TGTGCCAGCAGTTACGTGCGGGGAGACGAGCAGTACTTC
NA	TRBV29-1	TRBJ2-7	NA	CSVAGFDYEQYF	TGCAGCGTTGCCGGGTTCGACTACGAGCAGTACTTC
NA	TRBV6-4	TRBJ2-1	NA	CASSDGGDYNEQFF	TGTGCCAGCAGTGATGGGGGCGACTACAATGAGCAGTTCTTC